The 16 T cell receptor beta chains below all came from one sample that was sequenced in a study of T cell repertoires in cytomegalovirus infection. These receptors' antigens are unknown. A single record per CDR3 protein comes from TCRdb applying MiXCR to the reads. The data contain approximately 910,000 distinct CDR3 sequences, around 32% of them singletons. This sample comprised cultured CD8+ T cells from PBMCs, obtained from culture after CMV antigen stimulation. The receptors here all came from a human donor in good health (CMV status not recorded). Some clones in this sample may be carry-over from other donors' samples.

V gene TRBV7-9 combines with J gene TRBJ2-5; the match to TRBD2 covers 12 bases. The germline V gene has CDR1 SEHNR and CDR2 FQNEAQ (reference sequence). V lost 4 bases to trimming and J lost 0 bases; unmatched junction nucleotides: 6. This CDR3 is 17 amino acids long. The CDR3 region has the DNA TGTGCCAGCAGCTCCGAACGGACTAGCGGGGACCAAGAGACCCAGTACTTC. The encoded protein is CASSSERTSGDQETQYF.

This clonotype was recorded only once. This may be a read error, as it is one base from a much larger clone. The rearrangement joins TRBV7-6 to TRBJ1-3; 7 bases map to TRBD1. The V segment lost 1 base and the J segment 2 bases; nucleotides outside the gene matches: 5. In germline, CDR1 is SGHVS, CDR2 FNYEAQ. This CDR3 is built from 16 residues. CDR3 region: CASSLGEGATGNTIYF. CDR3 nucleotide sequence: TGTGCCAGCAGCTTAGGGGAGGGGGCGACTGGAAACACCATATATTTT.

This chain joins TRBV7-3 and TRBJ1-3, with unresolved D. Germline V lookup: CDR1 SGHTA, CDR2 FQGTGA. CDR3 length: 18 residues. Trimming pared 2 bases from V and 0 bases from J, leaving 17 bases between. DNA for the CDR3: TGTGCCAGCAGCTTAGGGCCTGGGCAGTCCCGCTCTGGAAACACCATATATTTT. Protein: CASSLGPGQSRSGNTIYF.

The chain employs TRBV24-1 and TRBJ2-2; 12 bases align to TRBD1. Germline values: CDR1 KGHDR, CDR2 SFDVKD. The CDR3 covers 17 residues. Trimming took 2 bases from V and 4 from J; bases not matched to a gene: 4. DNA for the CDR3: TGTGCCACCAGTGATTCGGGACAGGGGGCGAGCACCGGGGAGCTGTTTTTT. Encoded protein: CATSDSGQGASTGELFF.

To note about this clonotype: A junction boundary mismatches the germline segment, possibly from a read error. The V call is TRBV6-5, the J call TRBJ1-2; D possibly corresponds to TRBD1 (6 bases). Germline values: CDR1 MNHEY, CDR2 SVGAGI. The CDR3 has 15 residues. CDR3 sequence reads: CVSSSGTHKIYGYTF. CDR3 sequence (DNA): TGTGTCAGCAGTTCCGGGACACACAAAATATATGGCTACACCTTC.

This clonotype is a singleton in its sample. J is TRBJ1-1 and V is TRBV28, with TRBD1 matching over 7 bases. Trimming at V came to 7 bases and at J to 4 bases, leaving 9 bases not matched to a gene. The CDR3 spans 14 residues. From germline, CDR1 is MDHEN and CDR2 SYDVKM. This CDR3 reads CASTHRGFATEAFF. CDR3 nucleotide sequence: TGTGCCAGCACCCACAGGGGTTTCGCCACTGAAGCTTTCTTT.

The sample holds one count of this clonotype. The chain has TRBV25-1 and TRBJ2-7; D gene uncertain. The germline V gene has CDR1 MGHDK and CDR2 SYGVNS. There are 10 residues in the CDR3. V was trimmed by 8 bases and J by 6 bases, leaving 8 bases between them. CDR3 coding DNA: TGTGCCAGCGGGTATTGCGAGCAGTACTTC. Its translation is CASGYCEQYF.

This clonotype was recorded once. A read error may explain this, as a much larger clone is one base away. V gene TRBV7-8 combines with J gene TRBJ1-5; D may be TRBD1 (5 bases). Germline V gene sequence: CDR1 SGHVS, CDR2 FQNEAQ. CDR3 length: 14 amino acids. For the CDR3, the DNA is TGTACCAGCAGCTTAGGCAGGGCCCGTCAGCCCCAGCATTTT. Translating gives CTSSLGRARQPQHF.

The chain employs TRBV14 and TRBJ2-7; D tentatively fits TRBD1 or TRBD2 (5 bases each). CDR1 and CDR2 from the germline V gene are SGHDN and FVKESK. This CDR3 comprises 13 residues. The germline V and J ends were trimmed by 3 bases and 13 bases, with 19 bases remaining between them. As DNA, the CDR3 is TGTGCCAGCAGCCAGAAAGGGACCGCAGAATTTTACGTC. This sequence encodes CASSQKGTAEFYV.

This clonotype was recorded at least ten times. The CDR3 bases are TGTGCCAGCAGCTTAGGCCCCGCAGGGAAGAACACTGAAGCTTTCTTT. Amino acid sequence: CASSLGPAGKNTEAFF. This chain joins TRBV7-6 and TRBJ1-1, with a possible D match to TRBD1 (5 bases). This CDR3 region has 16 residues. Germline V gives CDR1 SGHVS, CDR2 FNYEAQ. Trimming cost V 1 base and J 1 base, with 13 bases left between them.

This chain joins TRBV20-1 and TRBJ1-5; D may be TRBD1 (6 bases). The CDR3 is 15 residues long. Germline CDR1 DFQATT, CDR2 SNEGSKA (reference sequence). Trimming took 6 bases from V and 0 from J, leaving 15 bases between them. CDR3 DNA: TGCAGTGCCCCGACAGGCCCCTATAGCAATCAGCCCCAGCATTTT. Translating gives CSAPTGPYSNQPQHF.

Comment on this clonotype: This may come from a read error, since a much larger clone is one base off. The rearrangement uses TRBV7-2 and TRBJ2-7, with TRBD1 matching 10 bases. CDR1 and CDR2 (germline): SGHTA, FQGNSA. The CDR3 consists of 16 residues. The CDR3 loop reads CASSSPGQGFSFEQYF. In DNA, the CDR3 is TGTGCCAGCAGCTCGCCGGGACAGGGGTTTTCCTTCGAGCAGTACTTC.

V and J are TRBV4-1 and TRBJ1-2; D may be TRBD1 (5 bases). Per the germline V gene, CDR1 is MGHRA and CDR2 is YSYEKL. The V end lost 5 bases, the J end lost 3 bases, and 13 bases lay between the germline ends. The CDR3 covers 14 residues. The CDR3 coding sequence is TGCGCCAGCAGCATAGATACGGGGGACTATGGCTACACCTTC. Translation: CASSIDTGDYGYTF.

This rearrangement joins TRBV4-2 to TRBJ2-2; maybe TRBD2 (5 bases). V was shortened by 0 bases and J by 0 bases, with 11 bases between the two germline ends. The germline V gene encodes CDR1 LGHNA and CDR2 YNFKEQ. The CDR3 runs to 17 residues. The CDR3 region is CASSQDRGVSNTGELFF. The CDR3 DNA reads TGTGCCAGCAGCCAAGATCGGGGAGTGTCGAACACCGGGGAGCTGTTTTTT.

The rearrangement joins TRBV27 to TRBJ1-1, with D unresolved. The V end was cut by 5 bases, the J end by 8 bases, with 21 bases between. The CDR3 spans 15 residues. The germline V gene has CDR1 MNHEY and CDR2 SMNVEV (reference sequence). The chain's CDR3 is CASSPSGSRRVEAFF. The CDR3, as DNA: TGTGCCAGCAGTCCGAGCGGGAGTCGTCGAGTAGAAGCTTTCTTT.

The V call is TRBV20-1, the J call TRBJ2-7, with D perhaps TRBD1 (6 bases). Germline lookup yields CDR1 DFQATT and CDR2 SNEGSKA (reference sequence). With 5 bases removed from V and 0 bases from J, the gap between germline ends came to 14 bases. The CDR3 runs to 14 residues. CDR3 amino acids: CSAPSRGNSYEQYF. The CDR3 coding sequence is TGCAGTGCTCCCTCGAGGGGGAACTCCTACGAGCAGTACTTC.